What follows are 22 T cell receptor beta chains derived from one specimen sequenced in a study of T cell repertoires in cytomegalovirus infection. Their antigen targets remain unknown. TCRdb independently ran MiXCR on the reads; one entry per CDR3 protein. Altogether about 770,000 distinct CDR3 sequences are present, 29% being singletons, with the ten largest covering about 12%. The sequenced sample was cultured CD8+ T cells from PBMCs, obtained from culture after CMV antigen stimulation. These receptors all stem from a human donor in good health (CMV status not recorded). Some clones in this sample may be carry-over from other donors' samples.

In its sample, this clonotype was seen many times. The chain recombines TRBV7-2 with TRBJ2-1, with 10 bases lining up with TRBD1. The length of the CDR3 is 16 residues. V trimming: 6 bases; J trimming: 1 base; junction bases outside the gene matches: 6. CDR1 and CDR2 (germline): SGHTA, FQGNSA. This CDR3 is CASSFWGQGSYNEQFF. CDR3 in DNA: TGTGCCAGCAGTTTTTGGGGACAGGGGTCCTACAATGAGCAGTTCTTC.

Only a few counts were recorded for this clonotype. The chain carries TRBV2 and TRBJ1-3; 7 bases match TRBD1. Germline V CDR1 and CDR2: SNHLY, FYNNEI. CDR3 size: 17 residues. The ends lost 4 bases at V and 1 base at J; junction bases unmatched: 10. CDR3 region: CASSGRDSLGSGNTIYF. The DNA of the CDR3 is TGTGCCAGCAGTGGCCGGGACAGCCTGGGATCTGGAAACACCATATATTTT. The variable domain in full, with the rest retrieved from reference TRBV2 and TRBJ1-3, is EPEVTQTPSHQVTQMGQEVILRCVPISNHLYFYWYRQILGQKVEFLVSFYNNEISEKSEIFDDQFSVERPDGSNFTLKIRSTKLEDSAMYFCASSGRDSLGSGNTIYFGEGSWLTVV.

This clonotype was detected a few times. This chain links TRBV28 with TRBJ2-7; possibly TRBD2 for D (6 bases). Deletions cut 5 bases from V and 2 bases from J, with 13 bases between. This CDR3 is built from 14 residues. Germline values: CDR1 MDHEN, CDR2 SYDVKM. The CDR3 region has the DNA TGTGCCAGCAGTCCTTTGGGGGGAACCTACGAGCAGTACGTC. It codes for CASSPLGGTYEQYV.

This clonotype was observed a few times. This sequence joins TRBV7-9 and TRBJ2-7, with 9 positions matching TRBD1. CDR3 size: 15 residues. CDR1 and CDR2 from the germline V gene are SEHNR and FQNEAQ (reference sequence). With V trimmed by 5 bases and J by 5 bases, 10 bases remained unmatched. CDR3 sequence (DNA): TGTGCCAGCAGCCCAGGGACAGGGACCTTGGACGAGCAGTACGTC. Translation: CASSPGTGTLDEQYV.

The chain recombines TRBV27 with TRBJ2-1, with 7 nucleotides matching TRBD2. The CDR3 runs to 16 residues. From germline, CDR1 is MNHEY and CDR2 SMNVEV (reference sequence). With V trimmed by 0 bases and J by 0 bases, 2 bases remained unmatched. The CDR3: CASSLSSGGSYNEQFF. As DNA, the CDR3 is TGTGCCAGCAGTTTATCGTCGGGGGGCTCCTACAATGAGCAGTTCTTC.

The genes are TRBV6-2 or TRBV6-3 and TRBJ2-3; D ambiguous. The CDR3 length is 16 residues. The V end lost 4 bases, the J end lost 0 bases, and 14 bases lay between the germline ends. Germline loops: CDR1 MNHEY, CDR2 SVGEGT. CDR3 DNA: TGTGCCAGCAGTTTCCGGACCATTTCTAGCACAGATACGCAGTATTTT. Translating gives CASSFRTISSTDTQYF.

V is TRBV3-1 and J is TRBJ1-2, with 7 positions matching TRBD1. In germline, CDR1 is LGHDT, CDR2 YNNKEL (reference sequence). V lost 2 bases to trimming and J lost 7 bases; unmatched junction nucleotides: 13. CDR3 length equals 16 residues. CDR3 residues: CASSQWDRSLLGGYTF. CDR3 coding DNA: TGTGCCAGCAGCCAATGGGACAGATCGCTACTGGGTGGCTACACCTTC.

This clonotype was seen more than once but under ten times. The chain combines TRBV19 with TRBJ2-2, with 12 bases matching TRBD2. V was pared by 3 bases and J by 0 bases, with 11 bases of the junction left unmatched. The CDR3 runs 20 residues. Germline lookup yields CDR1 LNHDA and CDR2 SQIVND (reference sequence). CDR3 sequence reads: CASSIWASGGAEANTGELFF. CDR3 in DNA: TGTGCCAGTAGTATCTGGGCTAGCGGGGGGGCCGAGGCGAACACCGGGGAGCTGTTTTTT.

This clonotype was seen only a few times. The chain links TRBV19 to TRBJ1-4; D is unresolved. Germline loops: CDR1 LNHDA, CDR2 SQIVND (reference sequence). This CDR3 contains 12 residues. Trimming took off 0 bases at V and 11 bases at J, with 7 bases between the two ends. DNA for the CDR3: TGTGCCAGTAGTATAGATCTACGGAAACTGTTTTTT. The encoded protein is CASSIDLRKLFF.

The rearrangement links TRBV18 to TRBJ2-1, with a tentative D call TRBD1 (6 bases). This CDR3 spans 16 amino acids. The germline CDR1 and CDR2 sequences are KGHSH and LQKENI. Deletions cut 2 bases from V and 5 bases from J, with 16 bases between. The DNA for the CDR3 is TGTGCCAGCTCACCAAAAGACAGGTACCTTAACAATGAGCAGTTCTTC. Its protein is CASSPKDRYLNNEQFF.

The chain combines TRBV14 with TRBJ1-1, with D possibly TRBD1 on 5 matching bases. Trimming took off 4 bases at V and 2 bases at J, with 17 bases between the two ends. The germline CDR1 and CDR2 sequences are SGHDN and FVKESK. The CDR3 runs to 16 residues. The CDR3 loop reads CASSPWGQGINTEAFF. The DNA of the CDR3 is TGTGCCAGCAGCCCGTGGGGCCAGGGTATAAACACTGAAGCTTTCTTT.

This clonotype turned up a few times. V gene TRBV28 combines with J gene TRBJ1-2; D perhaps matches TRBD1 (6 bases). The germline CDR1 and CDR2 sequences are MDHEN and SYDVKM. The CDR3 runs to 17 residues. V lost 6 bases and J 4 bases, leaving 24 bases between the germline ends. This CDR3 reads CASSPQGPSTPFYGYTF. In nucleotides, the CDR3 is TGTGCCAGCAGCCCACAGGGTCCATCAACCCCTTTCTATGGCTACACCTTC.

The chain recombines TRBV29-1 with TRBJ2-7, with D tentatively TRBD2 (6 bases). This CDR3 contains 13 residues. Germline CDR1 reads SQVTM; CDR2 reads ANQGSEA. The V end was cut by 5 bases, the J end by 0 bases, with 11 bases between. CDR3 protein: CSVRGGISYEQYF. The CDR3 bases are TGCAGCGTTCGGGGAGGAATCTCCTACGAGCAGTACTTC.

CDR3 sequence reads: CASSQKQGSYGYTF. In DNA, the CDR3 is TGCGCCAGCAGCCAGAAACAGGGATCGTATGGCTACACCTTC. The chain couples TRBV4-3 to TRBJ1-2, with D possibly matching TRBD1 (6 bases). The CDR3 is made up of 14 amino acids. V dropped 3 bases and J dropped 5 bases, with 13 bases sitting between them. Germline loops: CDR1 LGHNA, CDR2 YSLEER.

This clonotype was detected ten times or more. The V gene is TRBV7-9, the J gene TRBJ2-7; D perhaps matches TRBD2 (6 bases). This CDR3 has 18 amino acids. The V end was cut by 5 bases, the J end by 1 base, with 24 bases between. Germline loops: CDR1 SEHNR, CDR2 FQNEAQ (reference sequence). The CDR3 bases are TGTGCCAGCAGCACTAGAGGAGAGGGAGGCGGGGAGTCCTACGAGCAGTACTTC. This gives the protein CASSTRGEGGGESYEQYF.

The chain's CDR3 is CASRNRFEDFGELFF. Written as DNA, the CDR3 is TGTGCCAGCAGAAACCGGTTTGAGGATTTTGGGGAGCTGTTTTTT. This chain uses TRBV6-5 with TRBJ2-2; no reliable D call. Germline CDR1 reads MNHEY; CDR2 reads SVGAGI. V shed 6 bases and J shed 8 bases, with 19 bases lying between them. The CDR3 loop spans 15 amino acids.

The chain employs TRBV5-1 and TRBJ2-1, with TRBD2 as a possible D gene (7 bases). CDR3 length equals 13 residues. Per the germline V gene, CDR1 is SGHRS and CDR2 is YFSETQ. Between the trimmed V and J ends, which lost 4 bases and 8 bases, there was a span of 13 bases. The CDR3 loop is CASSRGGGDEQFF. In nucleotides, the CDR3 is TGCGCCAGCAGCCGAGGGGGAGGGGATGAGCAGTTCTTC. The whole variable domain, remainder taken from reference TRBV5-1 and TRBJ2-1, is KAGVTQTPRYLIKTRGQQVTLSCSPISGHRSVSWYQQTPGQGLQFLFEYFSETQRNKGNFPGRFSGRQFSNSRSEMNVSTLELGDSALYLCASSRGGGDEQFFGPGTRLTVL.

V and J are TRBV10-3 and TRBJ1-2; D is possibly TRBD1 (6 bases). This CDR3 has 13 residues. V lost 3 bases and J 8 bases, leaving 13 bases between the germline ends. In germline, CDR1 is ENHRY, CDR2 SYGVKD. This CDR3 is CAISEGGGGGYTF. The CDR3 bases are TGTGCCATCAGTGAAGGAGGGGGTGGAGGCTACACCTTC.

Regarding this clonotype: This may come from a read error, since a much larger clone is one base off. The chain is built from TRBV27 and TRBJ2-7; D possibly corresponds to TRBD2 (6 bases). CDR1 and CDR2 (germline): MNHEY, SMNVEV (reference sequence). The CDR3 has 15 amino acids. Deletions cut 5 bases from V and 3 bases from J, with 17 bases between. CDR3 amino acids: CASSRRGTVHYEQYF. The CDR3 DNA is TGTGCCAGCAGTCGGAGGGGAACCGTTCACTACGAGCAGTACTTC.

The CDR3 coding sequence is TGTGCCAGCAGTGAGGGACAGGGGGGCGAAAAACTGTTTTTT. Encoded protein: CASSEGQGGEKLFF. The chain joins TRBV12-3 or TRBV12-4 to TRBJ1-4; 11 bases are a match to TRBD1. The V and J ends lost 5 bases and 8 bases, in that order; junction bases with no gene match: 4. The CDR3 covers 14 residues.

The rearrangement links TRBV15 to TRBJ2-7; 9 positions agree with TRBD2. This CDR3 region has 14 residues. CDR1 LNHNV and CDR2 YYDKDF come from the germline V gene (reference sequence). V lost 0 bases to trimming and J lost 6 bases; unmatched junction nucleotides: 3. Here the CDR3 reads CATSRDAGGVEQYV. In DNA, the CDR3 is TGTGCCACCAGCAGAGATGCGGGGGGGGTCGAGCAGTACGTC.

This clonotype was seen more than once but under ten times. CDR3: CASSYRGFQPQHF. The CDR3 region has the DNA TGTGCCAGCAGCTACAGGGGGTTTCAGCCCCAGCATTTT. The rearrangement joins TRBV6-5 to TRBJ1-5, with 8 bases lining up with TRBD1. The junction had 4 bases not matched to a gene; V was cut back by 6 bases and J by 6 bases. The CDR3 consists of 13 residues. The germline gives CDR1 MNHEY, CDR2 SVGAGI.